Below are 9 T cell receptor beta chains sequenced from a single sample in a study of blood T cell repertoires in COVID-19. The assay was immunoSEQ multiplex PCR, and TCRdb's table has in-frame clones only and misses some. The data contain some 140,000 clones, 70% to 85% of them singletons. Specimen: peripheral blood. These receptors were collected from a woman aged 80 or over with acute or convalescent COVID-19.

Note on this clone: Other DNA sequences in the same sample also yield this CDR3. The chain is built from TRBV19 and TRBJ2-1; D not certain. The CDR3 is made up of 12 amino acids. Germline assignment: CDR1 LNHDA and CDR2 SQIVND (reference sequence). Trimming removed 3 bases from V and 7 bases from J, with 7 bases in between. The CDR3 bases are TGTGCCAGTAGTATGTCCGGGAATGAGCAGTTCTTC. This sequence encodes CASSMSGNEQFF.

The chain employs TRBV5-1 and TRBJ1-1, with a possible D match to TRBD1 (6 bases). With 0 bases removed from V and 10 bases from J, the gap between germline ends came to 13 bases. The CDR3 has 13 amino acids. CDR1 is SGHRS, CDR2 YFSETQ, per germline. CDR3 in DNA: TGCGCCAGCAGCTTGGCAGTGGAGGACAGAGCTTTCTTT. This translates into CASSLAVEDRAFF.

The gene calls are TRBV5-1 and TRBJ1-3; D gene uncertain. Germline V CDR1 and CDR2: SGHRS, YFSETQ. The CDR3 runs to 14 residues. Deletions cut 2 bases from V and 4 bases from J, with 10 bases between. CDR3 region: CASSFEKAGNTIYF. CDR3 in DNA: TGCGCCAGCAGCTTCGAAAAAGCCGGAAACACCATATATTTT.

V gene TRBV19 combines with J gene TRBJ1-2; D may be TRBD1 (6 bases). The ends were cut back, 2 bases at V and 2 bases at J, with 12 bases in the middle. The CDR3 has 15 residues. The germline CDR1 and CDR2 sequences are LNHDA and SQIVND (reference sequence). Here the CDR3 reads CASSIFGTTNYGYTF. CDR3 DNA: TGTGCCAGTAGTATATTCGGGACAACCAACTATGGCTACACCTTC.

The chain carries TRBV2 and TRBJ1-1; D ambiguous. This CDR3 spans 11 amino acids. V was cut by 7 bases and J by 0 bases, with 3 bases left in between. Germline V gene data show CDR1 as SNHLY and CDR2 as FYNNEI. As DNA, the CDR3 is TGTGCCAGCACAATGAACACTGAAGCTTTCTTT. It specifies CASTMNTEAFF.

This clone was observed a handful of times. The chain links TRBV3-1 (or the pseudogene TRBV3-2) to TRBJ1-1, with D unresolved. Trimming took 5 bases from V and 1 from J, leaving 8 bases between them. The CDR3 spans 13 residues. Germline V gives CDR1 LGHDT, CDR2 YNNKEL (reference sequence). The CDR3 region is CASSARGNTEAFF. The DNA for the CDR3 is TGTGCCAGCAGCGCCCGGGGGAACACTGAAGCTTTCTTT.

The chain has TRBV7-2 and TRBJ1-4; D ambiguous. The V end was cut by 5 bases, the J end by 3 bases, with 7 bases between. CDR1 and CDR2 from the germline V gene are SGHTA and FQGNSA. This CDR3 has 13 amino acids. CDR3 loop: CASSARANEKLFF. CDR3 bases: TGTGCCAGCAGCGCCCGGGCTAATGAAAAACTGTTTTTT.

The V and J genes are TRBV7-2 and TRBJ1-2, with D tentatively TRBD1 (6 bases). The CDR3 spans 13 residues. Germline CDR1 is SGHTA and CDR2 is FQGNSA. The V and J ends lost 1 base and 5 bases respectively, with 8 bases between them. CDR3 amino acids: CASSLGTEYGYTF. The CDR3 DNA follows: TGTGCCAGCAGCTTAGGGACAGAATATGGCTACACCTTC.

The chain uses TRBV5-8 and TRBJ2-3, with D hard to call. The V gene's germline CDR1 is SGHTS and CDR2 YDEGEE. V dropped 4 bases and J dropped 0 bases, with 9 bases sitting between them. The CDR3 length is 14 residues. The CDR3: CASSRYRSTDTQYF. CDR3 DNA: TGTGCCAGCAGCCGCTACCGTAGCACAGATACGCAGTATTTT.